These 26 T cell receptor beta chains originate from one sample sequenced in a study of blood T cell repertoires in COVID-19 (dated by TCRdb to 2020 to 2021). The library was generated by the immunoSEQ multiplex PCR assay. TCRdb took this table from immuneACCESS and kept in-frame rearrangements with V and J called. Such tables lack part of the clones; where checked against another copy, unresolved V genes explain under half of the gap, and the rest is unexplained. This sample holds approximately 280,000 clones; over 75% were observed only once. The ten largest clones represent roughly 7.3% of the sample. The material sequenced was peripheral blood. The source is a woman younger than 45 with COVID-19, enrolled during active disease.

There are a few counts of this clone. CDR3 DNA: TGTGCCAGCAGCTCACCGGTAGGAGGGAGGACCGGGGAGCTGTTTTTT. Its translation is CASSSPVGGRTGELFF. The chain combines TRBV11-3 with TRBJ2-2, with TRBD2 as a possible D gene (6 bases). This CDR3 has 16 residues. The germline V gene has CDR1 SGHNT and CDR2 YENEEA. Trimming left V 4 bases short and J 5 bases short, with 17 bases between.

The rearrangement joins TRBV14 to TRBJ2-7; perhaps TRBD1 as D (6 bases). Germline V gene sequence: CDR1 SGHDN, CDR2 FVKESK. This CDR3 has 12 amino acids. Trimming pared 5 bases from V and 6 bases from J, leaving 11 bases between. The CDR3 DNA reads TGTGCCAGCAGCTGGGACACTCTCGAGCAGTACTTC. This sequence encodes CASSWDTLEQYF.

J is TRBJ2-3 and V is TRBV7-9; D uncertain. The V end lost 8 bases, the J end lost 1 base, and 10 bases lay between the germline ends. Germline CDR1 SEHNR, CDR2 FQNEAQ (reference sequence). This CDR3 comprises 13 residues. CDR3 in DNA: TGTGCCAGCGAAGGCGGAGGCACAGATACGCAGTATTTT. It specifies CASEGGGTDTQYF. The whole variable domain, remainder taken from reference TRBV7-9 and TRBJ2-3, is DTGVSQNPRHKITKRGQNVTFRCDPISEHNRLYWYRQTLGQGPEFLTYFQNEAQLEKSRLLSDRFSAERPKGSFSTLEIQRTEQGDSAMYLCASEGGGTDTQYFGPGTRLTVL.

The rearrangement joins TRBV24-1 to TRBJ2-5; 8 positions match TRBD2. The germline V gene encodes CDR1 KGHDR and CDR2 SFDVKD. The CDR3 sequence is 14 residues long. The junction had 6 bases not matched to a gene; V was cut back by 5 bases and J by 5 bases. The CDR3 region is CATSAGLGGETQYF. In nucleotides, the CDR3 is TGTGCCACCAGTGCGGGACTAGGAGGGGAGACCCAGTACTTC.

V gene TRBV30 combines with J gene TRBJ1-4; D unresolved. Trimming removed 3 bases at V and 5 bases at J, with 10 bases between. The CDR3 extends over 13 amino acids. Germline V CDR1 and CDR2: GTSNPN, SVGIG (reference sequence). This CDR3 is CAWRTPGNEKLFF. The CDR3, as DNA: TGTGCCTGGAGAACCCCGGGAAATGAAAAACTGTTTTTT.

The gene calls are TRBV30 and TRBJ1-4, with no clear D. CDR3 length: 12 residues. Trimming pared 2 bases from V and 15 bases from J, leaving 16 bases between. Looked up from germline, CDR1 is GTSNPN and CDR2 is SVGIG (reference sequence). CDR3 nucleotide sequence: TGTGCCTGGAGTCCACGACATGGGTTTGTGTTTTTT. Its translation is CAWSPRHGFVFF.

CDR3 protein: CASSMTRTGNSDEKLFF. CDR3 bases: TGTGCCAGCAGCATGACTAGGACAGGGAATAGTGATGAAAAACTGTTTTTT. This chain joins TRBV7-8 and TRBJ1-4; 8 bases map to TRBD1. Germline V lookup: CDR1 SGHVS, CDR2 FQNEAQ. The CDR3 is 17 amino acids. Trimming at V came to 5 bases and at J to 6 bases, leaving 14 bases not matched to a gene.

In DNA form, the CDR3 reads TGTGCCACCTCGGACACTAACTCCTACGAGCAGTACTTC. It yields the protein CATSDTNSYEQYF. This chain links TRBV15 with TRBJ2-7, with D perhaps TRBD1 (5 bases). The V end lost 8 bases, the J end lost 0 bases, and 11 bases lay between the germline ends. Germline V gene data show CDR1 as LNHNV and CDR2 as YYDKDF (reference sequence). There are 13 residues in the CDR3.

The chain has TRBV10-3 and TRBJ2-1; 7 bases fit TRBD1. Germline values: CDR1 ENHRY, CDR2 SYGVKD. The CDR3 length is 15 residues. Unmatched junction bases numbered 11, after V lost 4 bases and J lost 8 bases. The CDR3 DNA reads TGTGCCATCAGTGTCCCCCACAGGGGAGCGGATGAGCAGTTCTTC. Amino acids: CAISVPHRGADEQFF.

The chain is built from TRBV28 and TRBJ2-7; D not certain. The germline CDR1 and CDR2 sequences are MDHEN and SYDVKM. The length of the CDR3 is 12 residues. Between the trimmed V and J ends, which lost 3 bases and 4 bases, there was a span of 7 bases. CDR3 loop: CASSFVAYEQYF. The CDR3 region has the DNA TGTGCCAGCAGTTTTGTGGCATACGAGCAGTACTTC. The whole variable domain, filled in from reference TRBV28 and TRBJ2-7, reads DVKVTQSSRYLVKRTGEKVFLECVQDMDHENMFWYRQDPGLGLRLIYFSYDVKMKEKGDIPEGYSVSREKKERFSLILESASTNQTSMYLCASSFVAYEQYFGPGTRLTVT.

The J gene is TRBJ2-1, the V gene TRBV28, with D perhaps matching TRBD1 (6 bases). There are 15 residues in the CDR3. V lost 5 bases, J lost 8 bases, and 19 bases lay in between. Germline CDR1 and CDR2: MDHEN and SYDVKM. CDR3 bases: TGTGCCAGCAGTCTTAGATATTCAGGGGTCCATGAGCAGTTCTTC. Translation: CASSLRYSGVHEQFF.

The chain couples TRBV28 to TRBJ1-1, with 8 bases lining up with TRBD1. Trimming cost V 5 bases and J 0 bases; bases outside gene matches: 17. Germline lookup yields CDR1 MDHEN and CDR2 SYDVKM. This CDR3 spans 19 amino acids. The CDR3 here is CASSPETLDRVYMNTEAFF. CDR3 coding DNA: TGTGCCAGCAGTCCCGAAACACTGGACAGGGTCTACATGAACACTGAAGCTTTCTTT.

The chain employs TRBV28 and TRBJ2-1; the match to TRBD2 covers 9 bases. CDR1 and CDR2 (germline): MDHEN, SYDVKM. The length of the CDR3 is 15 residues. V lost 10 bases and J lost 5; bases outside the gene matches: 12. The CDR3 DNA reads TGTGCCACCCGCAGTTGGCGGGAGGGGGACAATGAGCAGTTCTTC. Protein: CATRSWREGDNEQFF.

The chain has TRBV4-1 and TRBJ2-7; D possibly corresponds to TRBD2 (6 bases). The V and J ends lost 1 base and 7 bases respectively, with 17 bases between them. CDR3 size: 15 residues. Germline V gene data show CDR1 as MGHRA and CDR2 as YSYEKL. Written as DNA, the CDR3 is TGCGCCAGCAGCCAAGTAGTTAGCGGAGCCAGGGAGCAGTACTTC. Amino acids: CASSQVVSGAREQYF.

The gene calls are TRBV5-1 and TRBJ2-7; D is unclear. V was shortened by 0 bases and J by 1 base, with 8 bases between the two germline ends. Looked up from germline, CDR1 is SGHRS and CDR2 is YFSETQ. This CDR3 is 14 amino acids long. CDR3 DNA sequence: TGCGCCAGCAGCTTGGCTACAGAATCCTACGAGCAGTACTTC. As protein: CASSLATESYEQYF. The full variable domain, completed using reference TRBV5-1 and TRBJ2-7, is KAGVTQTPRYLIKTRGQQVTLSCSPISGHRSVSWYQQTPGQGLQFLFEYFSETQRNKGNFPGRFSGRQFSNSRSEMNVSTLELGDSALYLCASSLATESYEQYFGPGTRLTVT.

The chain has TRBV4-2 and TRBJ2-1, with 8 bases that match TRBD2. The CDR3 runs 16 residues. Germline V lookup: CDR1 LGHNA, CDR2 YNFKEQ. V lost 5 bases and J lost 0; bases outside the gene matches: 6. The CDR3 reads CASSAPGGSSYNEQFF. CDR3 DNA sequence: TGTGCCAGCAGCGCCCCGGGAGGGAGCTCCTACAATGAGCAGTTCTTC.

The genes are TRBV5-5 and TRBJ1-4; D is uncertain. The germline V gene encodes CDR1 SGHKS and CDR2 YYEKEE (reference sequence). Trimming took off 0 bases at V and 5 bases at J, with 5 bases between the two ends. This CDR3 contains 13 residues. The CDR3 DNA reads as TGTGCCAGCAGCTTGGGAGTGAATGAAAAACTGTTTTTT. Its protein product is CASSLGVNEKLFF.

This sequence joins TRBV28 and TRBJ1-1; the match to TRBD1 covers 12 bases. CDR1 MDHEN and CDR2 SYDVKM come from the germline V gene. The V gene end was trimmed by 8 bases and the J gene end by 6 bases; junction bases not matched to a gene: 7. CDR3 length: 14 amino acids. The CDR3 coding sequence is TGTGCCAGCCAATACCGGGACAGGGGGCCTGAAGCTTTCTTT. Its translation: CASQYRDRGPEAFF.

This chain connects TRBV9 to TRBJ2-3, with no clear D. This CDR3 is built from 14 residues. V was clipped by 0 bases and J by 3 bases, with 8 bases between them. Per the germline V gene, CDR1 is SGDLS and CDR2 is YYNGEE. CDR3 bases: TGTGCCAGCAGCGTAGGGGCAGATACAGATACGCAGTATTTT. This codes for CASSVGADTDTQYF.

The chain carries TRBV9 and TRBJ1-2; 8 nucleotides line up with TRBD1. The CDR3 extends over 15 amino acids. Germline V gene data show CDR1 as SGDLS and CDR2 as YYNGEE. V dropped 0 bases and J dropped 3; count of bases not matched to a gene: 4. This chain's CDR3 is CASSVGAGGYYGYTF. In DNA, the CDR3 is TGTGCCAGCAGCGTAGGGGCAGGGGGCTACTATGGCTACACCTTC.

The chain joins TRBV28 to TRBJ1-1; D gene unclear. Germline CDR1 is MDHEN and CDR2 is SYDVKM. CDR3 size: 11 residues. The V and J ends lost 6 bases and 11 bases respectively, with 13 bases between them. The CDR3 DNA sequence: TGTGCCAGCAGCTTAGGGCTCTTTGCTTTCTTT. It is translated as CASSLGLFAFF.

The CDR3 region is CASSPQGTGSEAFF. The CDR3 DNA follows: TGTGCCAGCTCACCGCAAGGGACAGGGTCTGAAGCTTTCTTT. The rearrangement joins TRBV18 to TRBJ1-1, with 9 positions matching TRBD1. This CDR3 is built from 14 residues. The trim removed 3 bases at V and 6 bases at J, leaving 5 bases unmatched. Germline V gene sequence: CDR1 KGHSH, CDR2 LQKENI. The full variable domain, completed using reference TRBV18 and TRBJ1-1, is NAGVMQNPRHLVRRRGQEARLRCSPMKGHSHVYWYRQLPEEGLKFMVYLQKENIIDESGMPKERFSAEFPKEGPSILRIQQVVRGDSAAYFCASSPQGTGSEAFFGQGTRLTVV.

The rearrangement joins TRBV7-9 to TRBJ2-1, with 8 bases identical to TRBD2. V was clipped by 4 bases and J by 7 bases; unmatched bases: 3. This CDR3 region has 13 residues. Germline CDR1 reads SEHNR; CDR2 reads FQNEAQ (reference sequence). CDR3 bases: TGTGCCAGCAGCTGGGGACTAGAGAATGAGCAGTTCTTC. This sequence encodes CASSWGLENEQFF. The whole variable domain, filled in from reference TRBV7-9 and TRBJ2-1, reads DTGVSQNPRHKITKRGQNVTFRCDPISEHNRLYWYRQTLGQGPEFLTYFQNEAQLEKSRLLSDRFSAERPKGSFSTLEIQRTEQGDSAMYLCASSWGLENEQFFGPGTRLTVL.

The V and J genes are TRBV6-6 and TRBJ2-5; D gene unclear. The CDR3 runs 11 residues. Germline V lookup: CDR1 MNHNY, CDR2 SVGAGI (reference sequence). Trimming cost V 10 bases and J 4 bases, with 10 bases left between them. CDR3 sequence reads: CATVAGETQYF. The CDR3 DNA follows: TGTGCCACAGTAGCTGGAGAGACCCAGTACTTC.

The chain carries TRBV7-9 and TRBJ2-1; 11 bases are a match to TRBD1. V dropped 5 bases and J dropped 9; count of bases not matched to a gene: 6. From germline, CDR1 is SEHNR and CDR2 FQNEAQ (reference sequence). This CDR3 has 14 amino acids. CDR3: CASSPGQGAFEQFF. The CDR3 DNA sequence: TGTGCCAGCAGCCCCGGACAGGGGGCTTTTGAGCAGTTCTTC.

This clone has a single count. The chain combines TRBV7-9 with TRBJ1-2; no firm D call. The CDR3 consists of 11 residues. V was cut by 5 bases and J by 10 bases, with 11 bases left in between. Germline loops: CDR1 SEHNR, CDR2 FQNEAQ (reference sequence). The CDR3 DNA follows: TGTGCCAGCAGCGGAGACGTGGACTACACCTTC. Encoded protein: CASSGDVDYTF.